One sample yielded the 24 T cell receptor beta chains listed below, sequenced in a study of metastatic and nonmetastatic thyroid tumors. TCRdb re-called the PCR reads with MiXCR. The table has roughly 30,000 clones, less than 4% seen once. Until they underwent thyroid surgery, no patient had received any treatment. Sequencing used blood. The receptors stem from a male donor with papillary thyroid cancer or a benign thyroid nodule (not recorded which). Some clones in this sample may be carry-over from other donors' samples.

This clone was found a few times. This chain uses TRBV5-1 with TRBJ1-2, with D perhaps TRBD1 (6 bases). The ends were cut back, 0 bases at V and 6 bases at J, with 12 bases in the middle. Per the germline V gene, CDR1 is SGHRS and CDR2 is YFSETQ. The CDR3 runs 14 residues. The CDR3 region is CASSLAPGVDGYTF. The CDR3, as DNA: TGCGCCAGCAGCTTGGCCCCAGGGGTCGATGGCTACACCTTC.

The chain employs TRBV6-2 or TRBV6-3 and TRBJ1-3; D remains ambiguous. The V gene lost 4 bases and the J gene lost 3 bases, with 13 bases spanning the gap. The germline gives CDR1 MNHEY, CDR2 SVGEGT. This CDR3 has 15 residues. The CDR3 reads CASSFRGLFGNTIYF. In nucleotides, the CDR3 is TGTGCCAGCAGTTTCCGGGGTCTTTTTGGAAACACCATATATTTT.

The chain is built from TRBV27 and TRBJ2-7, with TRBD2 matching over 9 bases. There are 18 residues in the CDR3. The trim removed 7 bases at V and 3 bases at J, leaving 19 bases unmatched. Germline CDR1 MNHEY, CDR2 SMNVEV (reference sequence). The CDR3 region has the DNA TGTGCCAGCAATAGATCAAGGACTAGCGAGAGGTCCTTCTACGAGCAGTACTTC. Amino acids: CASNRSRTSERSFYEQYF.

This clone was found many times. This chain's CDR3 is CSATSDPTDYGYTF. In DNA, the CDR3 is TGCAGTGCTACATCGGACCCCACAGACTATGGCTACACCTTC. J is TRBJ1-2 and V is TRBV20-1, with unresolved D. In germline, CDR1 is DFQATT, CDR2 SNEGSKA (reference sequence). This CDR3 region has 14 residues. Trimming took 4 bases from V and 3 from J, leaving 15 bases between them.

This clone was counted ten times or more. V and J are TRBV6-2 or TRBV6-3 and TRBJ2-5; unclear D gene. The germline V gene encodes CDR1 MNHEY and CDR2 SVGEGT. There are 13 residues in the CDR3. V was clipped by 6 bases and J by 0 bases, with 8 bases between them. CDR3 in amino acids: CASSPDYQETQYF. CDR3 nucleotide sequence: TGTGCCAGCAGCCCTGACTACCAAGAGACCCAGTACTTC.

This clone was seen many times. The chain is built from TRBV9 and TRBJ2-1; D perhaps matches TRBD2 (7 bases). V was trimmed by 6 bases and J by 6 bases, leaving 13 bases between them. The germline gives CDR1 SGDLS, CDR2 YYNGEE. The CDR3 contains 13 residues. The CDR3 region is CASTGGGSNEQFF. In DNA, the CDR3 is TGTGCCAGCACGGGGGGCGGGAGCAATGAGCAGTTCTTC.

The J gene is TRBJ1-1, the V gene TRBV28; D possibly corresponds to TRBD1 (6 bases). With 7 bases removed from V and 3 bases from J, the gap between germline ends came to 21 bases. This CDR3 spans 16 amino acids. CDR1 MDHEN and CDR2 SYDVKM come from the germline V gene. The CDR3: CASTQLPARGDTEAFF. CDR3 bases: TGTGCCAGCACCCAATTACCCGCCAGGGGAGACACTGAAGCTTTCTTT.

This clone showed up just a few times. The CDR3 reads CASSATGTGASEAFF. Written as DNA, the CDR3 is TGTGCCAGCAGTGCCACCGGGACAGGGGCTTCCGAAGCTTTCTTT. The V gene is TRBV6-1, the J gene TRBJ1-1; 10 nucleotides match TRBD1. The length of the CDR3 is 15 residues. Losses at the gene ends were 4 bases for V and 8 bases for J; bases not matched to a gene: 10. The germline gives CDR1 MNHNS, CDR2 SASEGT.

This clone has more than one count but fewer than ten. The chain recombines TRBV6-1 with TRBJ1-1; TRBD1 matches at 8 bases. CDR3 length equals 16 residues. V dropped 4 bases and J dropped 5; count of bases not matched to a gene: 12. The germline V gene has CDR1 MNHNS and CDR2 SASEGT. CDR3 DNA: TGTGCCAGCAGTGCCCCTAGCGGACAGGGTTGGACTGAAGCTTTCTTT. Translation: CASSAPSGQGWTEAFF.

This clone was counted at least ten times. The V call is TRBV28, the J call TRBJ2-5; 9 bases align to TRBD2. J lost 4 bases, V lost 3 bases, and 3 bases had no gene match. This CDR3 region has 14 residues. Germline CDR1 and CDR2: MDHEN and SYDVKM. The CDR3 protein is CASSFQREVETQYF. CDR3 nucleotides: TGTGCCAGCAGTTTCCAGCGGGAGGTAGAGACCCAGTACTTC.

In this sample, this clone turned up a few times. One end of the junction varies from germline; a read error may be responsible. The chain employs TRBV6-9 and TRBJ1-2; D unclear. The CDR3 extends over 16 amino acids. Looked up from germline, CDR1 is MNHGY and CDR2 is SVAAGI. CDR3 DNA sequence: TGCGCCAGCAGTGATAGGGCAGCAAAGATTAACTATGGCTACACCTTC. It is translated as CASSDRAAKINYGYTF.

In its sample, this clone was seen many times. The V gene is TRBV5-8, the J gene TRBJ1-2; D gene unclear. The germline CDR1 and CDR2 sequences are SGHTS and YDEGEE. CDR3 length: 13 amino acids. The V gene lost 2 bases and the J gene lost 5 bases, with 10 bases spanning the gap. The CDR3, as DNA: TGTGCCAGCAGCTTCAACAACGAATATGGCTACACCTTC. Residues: CASSFNNEYGYTF.

Relative to its sample, this clone is medium-sized. CDR3 amino acids: CASSEGWNEQFF. CDR3 DNA: TGTGCCAGCAGTGAAGGGTGGAATGAGCAGTTCTTC. The chain joins TRBV6-1 to TRBJ2-1; D is unresolved. Germline CDR1 and CDR2: MNHNS and SASEGT. The CDR3 spans 12 residues. V lost 1 base and J 7 bases, leaving 5 bases between the germline ends.

The sample holds many counts of this clone. The chain recombines TRBV6-5 with TRBJ2-1; 7 bases align to TRBD1. The CDR3 covers 16 residues. V trimming: 1 base; J trimming: 5 bases; junction bases outside the gene matches: 8. Germline values: CDR1 MNHEY, CDR2 SVGAGI. CDR3: CASSYYPPTGNNEQFF. CDR3 bases: TGTGCCAGCAGTTACTATCCCCCGACAGGGAACAATGAGCAGTTCTTC.

The sample holds many counts of this clone. V usage is TRBV5-4 and J usage is TRBJ2-7; 8 bases map to TRBD1. The CDR3 contains 13 residues. Germline V lookup: CDR1 SGHNT, CDR2 YYREEE (reference sequence). V lost 1 base to trimming and J lost 4 bases; unmatched junction nucleotides: 1. CDR3 DNA: TGTGCCAGCAGCTTGCAGGGGGCTTACGAGCAGTACTTC. Protein sequence: CASSLQGAYEQYF.

In its sample, this clone was seen many times. This chain joins TRBV20-1 and TRBJ1-1; D uncertain. The CDR3 is 13 residues long. The germline V gene encodes CDR1 DFQATT and CDR2 SNEGSKA (reference sequence). DNA for the CDR3: TGCAGCCCCTTTCGGTACACCGAGACTGAAGCTTTCTTT. It translates to CSPFRYTETEAFF.

This clone was recorded many times. The chain uses TRBV5-4 and TRBJ2-4; 7 bases are a match to TRBD1. V shed 1 base and J 2 bases; nucleotides not matched to a gene: 6. The CDR3 has 16 residues. Germline CDR1 and CDR2: SGHNT and YYREEE (reference sequence). The CDR3 DNA follows: TGTGCCAGCAGCTTGCTGACAGGGAAGCCCAAAAACATTCAGTACTTC. It is translated as CASSLLTGKPKNIQYF.

This clone was seen a handful of times. This chain uses TRBV12-3 or TRBV12-4 with TRBJ2-7; 7 bases line up with TRBD2. The CDR3 spans 13 residues. The V and J ends lost 6 bases and 2 bases, in that order; junction bases with no gene match: 4. The CDR3 bases are TGTGCCAGCAGAGCCGGGACTACCTACGAGCAGTACTTC. Encoded protein: CASRAGTTYEQYF.

In this sample, this clone turned up many times. V usage is TRBV12-3 or TRBV12-4 and J usage is TRBJ2-7; TRBD2 matches 9 bases. This CDR3 is 14 amino acids long. V lost 5 bases and J lost 2; bases outside the gene matches: 4. The CDR3 nucleotides read TGTGCCAGCAGTCATAGCGGGAGCCCCTACGAGCAGTACTTC. This encodes CASSHSGSPYEQYF.

This clone was seen ten or more times. V usage is TRBV20-1 and J usage is TRBJ1-1, with D perhaps TRBD1 (6 bases). The CDR3 contains 12 residues. V dropped 6 bases and J dropped 6 bases, with 14 bases sitting between them. The germline V gene encodes CDR1 DFQATT and CDR2 SNEGSKA (reference sequence). CDR3 amino acids: CSAKFTGPEAFF. Written as DNA, the CDR3 is TGCAGTGCAAAATTTACAGGGCCTGAAGCTTTCTTT.

The rearrangement uses TRBV6-1 and TRBJ2-2, with D perhaps assigned TRBD1 or TRBD2 (6 bases each). This CDR3 contains 15 residues. Germline CDR1 reads MNHNS; CDR2 reads SASEGT. The V and J ends lost 8 bases and 3 bases respectively, with 16 bases between them. The CDR3 nucleotides read TGTGCCAGCGGGGGGCGTGGGGGAGACACCGGGGAGCTGTTTTTT. Protein sequence: CASGGRGGDTGELFF.

This clone has just a few counts. The gene calls are TRBV6-2 or TRBV6-3 and TRBJ2-3; 8 bases are shared with TRBD2. The V gene end was trimmed by 2 bases and the J gene end by 2 bases; junction bases not matched to a gene: 3. From germline, CDR1 is MNHEY and CDR2 SVGEGT. CDR3 length equals 15 residues. The CDR3 bases are TGTGCCAGCAGTTACCGAGCGGGGGACACAGATACGCAGTATTTT. It specifies CASSYRAGDTDTQYF.

This clone was counted between two and nine times. The rearrangement uses TRBV7-3 and TRBJ1-6, with D maybe TRBD1 (5 bases). The CDR3 is 12 residues long. Germline V gene lookup returns CDR1 SGHTA and CDR2 FQGTGA. Between the trimmed V and J ends, which lost 6 bases and 19 bases, there was a span of 19 bases. The CDR3 is CASSRGPFARHF. CDR3 in DNA: TGTGCCAGCAGTCGGGGACCTTTTGCTAGGCACTTT.

V usage is TRBV6-1 and J usage is TRBJ1-5; D gene unclear. Trimming cost V 0 bases and J 1 base, with 13 bases left between them. The length of the CDR3 is 17 residues. Germline V gene sequence: CDR1 MNHNS, CDR2 SASEGT. The CDR3: CASSEADGAWSNQPQHF. The DNA for the CDR3 is TGTGCCAGCAGTGAAGCCGACGGAGCCTGGAGCAATCAGCCCCAGCATTTT.